This TCR beta chain emerged from a study of blood T cell repertoires in COVID-19. Study details: There were acute and convalescent COVID-19 samples, and they came from the United States, Italy and Spain. Sources were T cells, B-cell-depleted T cells, or PBMCs; the material itself was cDNA or gDNA.

Trimming at V came to 1 base and at J to 10 bases, leaving 8 bases not matched to a gene. The CDR3 is 15 residues long. In germline, CDR1 is SGHTA, CDR2 FQGTGA. Original processing notes: Cell counts per sample came from amplifying reference gene primers. The method was immunoSEQ multiplex PCR; TCRdb's version includes in-frame clones alone and lacks a portion of them. V and J calls and clone size are as listed in that table; D and trimming were resolved from the DNA. The table includes some 200,000 clones, around 87% detected once. This chain connects TRBV7-3 to TRBJ2-3, with 10 bases that match TRBD2. The source of this sequence is a man between 35 and 55 years old with active or convalescent COVID-19. Sequenced: peripheral blood. CDR3: CASSLNGPSGGSQYF. For the CDR3, the DNA is TGTGCCAGCAGCTTAAATGGTCCTAGCGGGGGATCGCAGTATTTT.